Listed here are 22 T cell receptor beta chains from one sample, sequenced in a study of pediatric ulcerative colitis. Generated by immunoSEQ multiplex PCR, the TCRdb table keeps only in-frame clones and is missing some. The sample carries approximately 4,300 clones, around nine tenths recorded once. Sequencing was performed on blood. All receptors come from a boy younger than 18 who was a control in a study of pediatric ulcerative colitis.

The V gene is TRBV4-1, the J gene TRBJ2-2, with D maybe TRBD2 (5 bases). The CDR3 extends over 15 amino acids. Trimming removed 3 bases at V and 4 bases at J, with 12 bases between. Germline V CDR1 and CDR2: MGHRA, YSYEKL. The CDR3: CASSQRAGATGELFF. The CDR3 nucleotides read TGCGCCAGCAGCCAGAGGGCAGGCGCCACCGGGGAGCTGTTTTTT.

The rearrangement joins TRBV7-2 to TRBJ2-7; D call uncertain. The CDR3 totals 15 residues. Trimming stripped 5 bases from V and 3 bases from J, with 17 bases between. The germline gives CDR1 SGHTA, CDR2 FQGNSA. This chain's CDR3 is CASSAGPTDDYEQYF. In nucleotides, the CDR3 is TGTGCCAGCAGCGCCGGACCGACCGATGACTACGAGCAGTACTTC.

The genes are TRBV7-6 and TRBJ2-6; no clear D. Germline CDR1 reads SGHVS; CDR2 reads FNYEAQ. Trimming stripped 6 bases from V and 0 bases from J, with 6 bases between. This CDR3 has 14 amino acids. CDR3 residues: CASRESSGANVLTF. In DNA, the CDR3 is TGTGCCAGCAGGGAAAGCTCTGGGGCCAACGTCCTGACTTTC.

The chain links TRBV30 to TRBJ2-1; 9 nucleotides agree with TRBD2. The CDR3 is 15 amino acids. Germline V gene sequence: CDR1 GTSNPN, CDR2 SVGIG (reference sequence). V lost 4 bases, J lost 0 bases, and 4 bases stayed unmatched. Written as DNA, the CDR3 is TGTGCCTGGATGGGTAGCGGGAGCTCCTACAATGAGCAGTTCTTC. The encoded protein is CAWMGSGSSYNEQFF.

This clone was detected only a few times. The rearrangement links TRBV2 to TRBJ1-2, with 7 positions matching TRBD1. Germline V gene lookup returns CDR1 SNHLY and CDR2 FYNNEI. The junction had 5 bases not matched to a gene; V was cut back by 7 bases and J by 3 bases. The CDR3 covers 13 residues. For the CDR3, the DNA is TGTGCCAGCAACATGGACAGGTACTATGGCTACACCTTC. Amino acid sequence: CASNMDRYYGYTF. Looking up the rest from reference TRBV2 and TRBJ1-2 gives the full variable domain: EPEVTQTPSHQVTQMGQEVILRCVPISNHLYFYWYRQILGQKVEFLVSFYNNEISEKSEIFDDQFSVERPDGSNFTLKIRSTKLEDSAMYFCASNMDRYYGYTFGSGTRLTVV.

The chain recombines TRBV12-5 with TRBJ1-2; no clear D gene. V lost 5 bases and J 0 bases, leaving 13 bases between the germline ends. Germline CDR1 is LGHNT and CDR2 is FRNRAP. There are 15 residues in the CDR3. Here the CDR3 DNA reads TGTGCTAGTGGTCCCAGACGGCCCACTAACTATGGCTACACCTTC. This codes for CASGPRRPTNYGYTF.

V is TRBV29-1 and J is TRBJ2-7; 10 bases agree with TRBD2. The V and J ends lost 5 bases and 1 base, in that order; junction bases with no gene match: 2. The CDR3 contains 13 residues. The germline gives CDR1 SQVTM, CDR2 ANQGSEA. This CDR3 reads CSVRLAGSYEQYV. CDR3 coding DNA: TGCAGCGTTAGACTAGCGGGTTCCTACGAGCAGTACGTC.

The chain uses TRBV5-1 and TRBJ2-5; 10 positions agree with TRBD2. CDR1 SGHRS and CDR2 YFSETQ come from the germline V gene. The CDR3 has 19 amino acids. The junction had 18 bases not matched to a gene; V was cut back by 3 bases and J by 4 bases. This chain's CDR3 is CASSSSNHISGRERETQYF. The CDR3 DNA is TGCGCCAGCAGCTCCTCGAACCATATAAGCGGGAGGGAGAGAGAGACCCAGTACTTC.

The chain employs TRBV6-6 and TRBJ2-7; 9 nucleotides align to TRBD1. The CDR3 sequence is 14 residues long. With 7 bases clipped from V and 3 bases from J, the junction kept 7 bases outside the gene matches. CDR1 and CDR2 (germline): MNHNY, SVGAGI (reference sequence). CDR3 sequence (DNA): TGTGCCAGCACCCGGGGACAGGGACTCTACGAGCAGTACTTC. This codes for CASTRGQGLYEQYF.

The chain couples TRBV7-6 to TRBJ1-1; tentative D call: TRBD1 (5 bases). Trimming shortened V by 4 bases and J by 4 bases, and 19 bases separated the two germline ends. Per germline, CDR1 SGHVS and CDR2 FNYEAQ. This CDR3 spans 16 amino acids. This CDR3 is CASSSPGPREGTEAFF. In DNA form, the CDR3 reads TGTGCCAGCAGCTCGCCGGGACCGCGTGAGGGCACTGAAGCTTTCTTT.

This rearrangement joins TRBV2 to TRBJ1-1; D unresolved. The germline V and J ends were trimmed by 2 bases and 0 bases, with 4 bases remaining between them. Germline CDR1 and CDR2: SNHLY and FYNNEI. The CDR3 has 13 residues. The CDR3 DNA reads as TGTGCCAGCAGTGAAACGGTGAACACTGAAGCTTTCTTT. It codes for CASSETVNTEAFF.

The V and J genes are TRBV4-2 and TRBJ2-2; 13 bases are a match to TRBD2. CDR1 is LGHNA and CDR2 is YNFKEQ in the germline V gene. V lost 4 bases and J lost 4; bases outside the gene matches: 3. The CDR3 totals 16 residues. This CDR3 is CASSPRTSGGTGELFF. As DNA, the CDR3 is TGTGCCAGCAGCCCCAGGACTAGCGGGGGCACCGGGGAGCTGTTTTTT.

The CDR3 loop is CATSRVERNQPQHF. The CDR3 nucleotides are TGTGCTACTTCCAGGGTTGAGCGCAATCAGCCCCAGCATTTT. This chain joins TRBV6-1 and TRBJ1-5, with D perhaps TRBD1 (5 bases). CDR3 length equals 14 residues. Germline V gene sequence: CDR1 MNHNS, CDR2 SASEGT.

This clone has more than one count but fewer than ten. The chain is built from TRBV19 and TRBJ1-1, with D tentatively TRBD1 (5 bases). The CDR3 is 16 amino acids. V was trimmed by 5 bases and J by 0 bases, leaving 16 bases between them. The V gene's germline CDR1 is LNHDA and CDR2 SQIVND (reference sequence). The CDR3: CASSDRTISMNTEAFF. Written as DNA, the CDR3 is TGTGCCAGTAGTGACAGAACGATTTCTATGAACACTGAAGCTTTCTTT.

This clone was recorded only once. V and J are TRBV11-2 and TRBJ2-2; TRBD2 might be the D (5 bases). The germline V gene encodes CDR1 SGHAT and CDR2 FQNNGV. Trimming left V 5 bases short and J 6 bases short, with 19 bases between. The CDR3 length is 16 residues. The CDR3 is CASSHTPPWTPGELFF. CDR3 bases: TGTGCCAGCAGCCACACCCCCCCCTGGACTCCCGGGGAGCTGTTTTTT.

The chain joins TRBV4-2 to TRBJ2-1; TRBD2 is a possible D gene (5 bases). V was pared by 4 bases and J by 0 bases, with 16 bases between. The CDR3 has 17 amino acids. Germline assignment: CDR1 LGHNA and CDR2 YNFKEQ. CDR3 region: CASSPPLEAGSYNEQFF. CDR3 bases: TGTGCCAGCAGCCCCCCCTTGGAGGCAGGCTCCTACAATGAGCAGTTCTTC.

The chain couples TRBV6-5 to TRBJ2-1, with 8 bases identical to TRBD2. The length of the CDR3 is 16 residues. The junction had 10 bases not matched to a gene; V was cut back by 2 bases and J by 7 bases. Germline CDR1 MNHEY, CDR2 SVGAGI. This chain's CDR3 is CASSYAGGGGLNEQFF. The CDR3 bases are TGTGCCAGCAGTTACGCGGGAGGAGGGGGTTTGAATGAGCAGTTCTTC.

The rearrangement uses TRBV5-6 and TRBJ1-2, with unresolved D. V lost 4 bases, J lost 1 base, and 8 bases lay in between. CDR1 and CDR2 (germline): SGHDT, YYEEEE. The CDR3 spans 13 residues. The CDR3 here is CASSGGFNYGYTF. In DNA form, the CDR3 reads TGTGCCAGCAGCGGCGGCTTTAACTATGGCTACACCTTC.

The chain carries TRBV29-1 and TRBJ2-1, with D perhaps matching TRBD2 (6 bases). V lost 6 bases, J lost 4 bases, and 16 bases lay in between. Germline assignment: CDR1 SQVTM and CDR2 ANQGSEA. This CDR3 spans 14 amino acids. The CDR3 coding sequence is TGCAGCGTCGCTCTCCGGGGGAATTACAATGAGCAGTTCTTC. It translates to CSVALRGNYNEQFF.

This clone was detected a few times. This sequence joins TRBV7-9 and TRBJ1-1; 9 bases match TRBD1. The ends lost 1 base at V and 2 bases at J; junction bases unmatched: 5. From germline, CDR1 is SEHNR and CDR2 FQNEAQ (reference sequence). The CDR3 has 16 residues. The CDR3 loop is CASSLGGTGFNTEAFF. DNA of the CDR3: TGTGCCAGCAGCTTAGGCGGGACAGGGTTCAACACTGAAGCTTTCTTT.

A single count supports this clone. This chain links TRBV5-6 with TRBJ2-1, with a weak D call TRBD1 (6 bases). The CDR3 loop spans 13 amino acids. Germline V lookup: CDR1 SGHDT, CDR2 YYEEEE. Trimming left V 2 bases short and J 6 bases short, with 9 bases between. CDR3 loop: CASSLTGINEQFF. CDR3 nucleotides: TGTGCCAGCAGCTTAACAGGGATCAATGAGCAGTTCTTC.

The genes are TRBV11-2 and TRBJ2-5; D possibly corresponds to TRBD2 (5 bases). Trimming left V 7 bases short and J 7 bases short, with 19 bases between. The V gene's germline CDR1 is SGHAT and CDR2 FQNNGV. This CDR3 spans 14 amino acids. This CDR3 reads CASTPGGIRGTQYF. CDR3 nucleotides: TGTGCCAGCACCCCGGGTGGGATCCGGGGGACCCAGTACTTC.